This TCR beta chain was captured by sequencing in a study of T cell responses to AZD1222 COVID-19 vaccine. Findings and limits, study-wide: With two AZD1222 doses given, Spike-specific TCR breadth and depth both rose. Donors skewed white British and female; clonal diversity was possibly underestimated.

Notes on this clone: Its antigen is as yet unknown.

Assay used: immunoSEQ multiplex PCR; TCRdb lists only in-frame clones, some missing. The sample has 130,000 to 150,000 clones; roughly 86% are singletons. The sequence derives from an adult who received the AZD1222 COVID-19 vaccine. Sample: peripheral blood, taken 28 days after the second AZD1222 dose.

The CDR3 DNA sequence: TGTGCCAGCAGCTTAGTTCTTGGGGCGGGCACCGGGGAGCTGTTTTTT. This gives the protein CASSLVLGAGTGELFF. The gene calls are TRBV11-2 and TRBJ2-2; tentatively, D is TRBD1 or TRBD2 (5 bases each). Trimming left V 1 base short and J 4 bases short, with 13 bases between. Germline CDR1 SGHAT, CDR2 FQNNGV. The CDR3 is made up of 16 amino acids.